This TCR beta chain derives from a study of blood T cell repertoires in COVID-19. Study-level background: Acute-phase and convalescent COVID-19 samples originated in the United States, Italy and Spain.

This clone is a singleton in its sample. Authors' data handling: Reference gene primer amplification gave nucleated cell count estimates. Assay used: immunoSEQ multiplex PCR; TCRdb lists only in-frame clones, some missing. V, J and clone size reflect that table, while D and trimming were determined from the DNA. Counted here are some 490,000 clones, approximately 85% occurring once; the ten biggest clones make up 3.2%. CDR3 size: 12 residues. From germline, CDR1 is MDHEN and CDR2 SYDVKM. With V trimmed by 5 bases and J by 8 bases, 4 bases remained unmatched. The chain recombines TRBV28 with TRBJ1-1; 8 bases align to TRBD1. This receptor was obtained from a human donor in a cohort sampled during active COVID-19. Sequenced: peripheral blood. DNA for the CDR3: TGTGCCAGCAGTCTCCGGGACAGGGAAGCTTTCTTT. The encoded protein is CASSLRDREAFF.